This is a list of T cell receptor beta chains from one sample in a study of Ad26.COV2.S vaccination and SARS-CoV-2 variants. Using immunoSEQ multiplex PCR, the repertoire was profiled, and TCRdb retains in-frame clones only, with some absent. In the table there are 380,000 or so clones, about 87% of which are singletons. This specimen was peripheral blood, taken in a trial of Ad26.COV2.S vaccine versus placebo. The receptors here all came from a person between 18 and 59 years old who received the Ad26.COV2.S COVID-19 vaccine or a placebo. CDR3s include the opening cysteine and the closing phenylalanine or tryptophan. The D gene is left open where the match is weak. The size entry is marked missing in some rows and otherwise reads once, few, many or a size class.

V	D	size	J	CDR3	DNA
TRBV2	NA	few	TRBJ1-6	CASTDDYNSPLHF	TGTGCCAGCACAGATGACTATAATTCACCCCTCCACTTT
TRBV11-3	NA	NA	TRBJ2-2	CASSLDRAGTGELFF	TGTGCCAGCAGCTTAGACAGGGCCGGCACCGGGGAGCTGTTTTTT
TRBV7-6	NA	NA	TRBJ2-2	CASSLALALNTGELFF	TGTGCCAGCAGCTTAGCGCTAGCCTTGAACACCGGGGAGCTGTTTTTT
TRBV4-1	NA	NA	TRBJ2-1	CASSNRERASYNEQFF	TGCGCCAGCTCTAATAGGGAGCGAGCGTCCTACAATGAGCAGTTCTTC
TRBV3-1/TRBV3-2	NA	NA	TRBJ2-6	CASSQDLTSGANVLTF	TGTGCCAGCAGCCAAGATCTGACGTCCGGGGCCAACGTCCTGACTTTC
TRBV7-2	NA	NA	TRBJ2-1	CASSLVGGGEQFF	TGTGCCAGCAGCTTAGTTGGGGGTGGTGAGCAGTTCTTC
TRBV5-4	TRBD2	NA	TRBJ2-3	CASSLSAGGPDTQYF	TGTGCCAGCAGCTTATCGGCGGGAGGACCAGATACGCAGTATTTT
TRBV7-9	TRBD1	NA	TRBJ1-2	CASSLPQGNYGYTF	TGTGCCAGCAGCTTGCCACAGGGGAACTATGGCTACACCTTC
TRBV28	NA	NA	TRBJ1-2	CASSSINRVIHTF	TGTGCCAGCAGTTCAATCAACAGGGTTATCCACACCTTC
TRBV28	TRBD1	NA	TRBJ1-5	CASRQGGSNQPQHF	TGTGCCAGCAGACAGGGGGGTAGCAATCAGCCCCAGCATTTT
TRBV28	TRBD1	NA	TRBJ1-4	CASSPSGQGNEKLFF	TGTGCCAGCAGTCCCTCGGGACAGGGGAATGAAAAACTGTTTTTT
TRBV30	NA	once	TRBJ2-7	CACSASAYEQYF	TGTGCCTGCTCGGCCAGCGCCTACGAGCAGTACTTC
TRBV6-2/TRBV6-3	NA	NA	TRBJ1-2	CASSTLPLISNYGYTF	TGTGCCAGCAGCACCTTACCCCTGATTTCTAACTATGGCTACACCTTC
TRBV30	NA	NA	TRBJ2-1	CAWSPAAMQFF	TGTGCCTGGTCCCCCGCGGCTATGCAGTTCTTC
TRBV30	NA	few	TRBJ1-1	CAWSVSNTEAFF	TGTGCCTGGAGTGTAAGTAACACTGAAGCTTTCTTT
TRBV6-5	TRBD1	NA	TRBJ1-4	CASNEDRVFEKLFF	TGTGCCAGCAACGAGGACAGGGTTTTCGAAAAACTGTTTTTT
TRBV7-9	TRBD2	many	TRBJ2-2	CASSPRGVPPPGELFF	TGTGCCAGCAGCCCCCGGGGGGTTCCGCCTCCCGGGGAGCTGTTTTTT
TRBV20-1	NA	NA	TRBJ2-7	CSGQGPYEQYF	TGCAGTGGCCAGGGCCCCTACGAGCAGTACTTC
TRBV7-3	NA	NA	TRBJ1-2	CASSPKTNLRNGYTF	TGTGCCAGCAGCCCAAAAACCAACCTCAGGAATGGCTACACCTTC
TRBV10-1	NA	NA	TRBJ1-3	CASSESPIPGNTIYF	TGCGCCAGCAGTGAGTCACCGATACCTGGAAACACCATATATTTT
TRBV30	NA	NA	TRBJ1-1	CAWSGKWPTEAFF	TGTGCCTGGAGTGGTAAGTGGCCCACTGAAGCTTTCTTT
TRBV5-1	NA	NA	TRBJ1-2	CASRGAVNDGYTF	TGCGCCAGCAGGGGGGCGGTGAATGATGGCTACACCTTC
TRBV14	NA	NA	TRBJ2-1	CASSQGRISYNEQFF	TGTGCCAGCAGCCAGGGAAGGATTTCATACAATGAGCAGTTCTTC
TRBV12-3/TRBV12-4	NA	few	TRBJ1-2	CASSPGEGYTF	TGTGCCAGCAGTCCAGGGGAAGGCTACACCTTC
TRBV28	NA	NA	TRBJ1-1	CASSAGLSNTEAFF	TGTGCCAGCAGTGCGGGACTGTCGAACACTGAAGCTTTCTTT
TRBV6-5	NA	NA	TRBJ1-6	CATHAFSYNSPLHF	TGTGCCACCCACGCGTTTTCCTATAATTCACCCCTCCACTTT
TRBV15	TRBD1	NA	TRBJ1-5	CATSRARGPGNQPQHF	TGTGCCACCAGCAGAGCGAGGGGGCCAGGCAATCAGCCCCAGCATTTT
TRBV6-1	NA	NA	TRBJ2-7	CASSVAQNYEQYF	TGTGCCAGCAGTGTAGCACAGAACTACGAGCAGTACTTC
TRBV3-1/TRBV3-2	NA	NA	TRBJ1-2	CASSLKPLNYGYTF	TGTGCCAGCAGCTTGAAGCCGCTCAACTATGGCTACACCTTC
TRBV18	NA	NA	TRBJ2-1	CASSPLDGNEQFF	TGTGCCAGCTCGCCATTAGATGGGAATGAGCAGTTCTTC
TRBV28	TRBD1	few	TRBJ2-7	CASSTDRVPPYEQYF	TGTGCCAGCAGTACCGACAGGGTTCCACCCTACGAGCAGTACTTC
TRBV4-1	NA	NA	TRBJ1-4	CASSQAGGKLFF	TGCGCCAGCAGCCAAGCCGGGGGAAAACTGTTTTTT
TRBV20-1	NA	NA	TRBJ2-7	CSASFGLLSYEQYF	TGCAGTGCTAGTTTCGGACTCCTCTCCTACGAGCAGTACTTC
TRBV6-2/TRBV6-3	NA	NA	TRBJ1-5	CASSLWGISNQPQHF	TGTGCCAGCAGTTTGTGGGGGATTAGCAATCAGCCCCAGCATTTT
TRBV28	NA	NA	TRBJ1-4	CASSLAGVREKLFF	TGTGCCAGCAGTTTGGCAGGGGTGAGGGAAAAACTGTTTTTT
TRBV28	NA	once	TRBJ1-1	CASSFDSRNTEAFF	TGTGCCAGCAGTTTCGACAGTCGGAACACTGAAGCTTTCTTT
TRBV30	NA	NA	TRBJ2-1	CAWSDRLAWAVYEQFF	TGTGCCTGGAGTGACAGGCTGGCGTGGGCCGTTTATGAGCAGTTCTTC
TRBV7-2	NA	NA	TRBJ1-2	CASSRPGDGDASGYTF	TGTGCCAGCAGCCGTCCCGGTGACGGGGATGCGTCCGGCTACACCTTC
TRBV28	TRBD1	once	TRBJ2-7	CASTLDRASYEQYF	TGTGCCAGCACCCTGGACAGGGCCTCCTACGAGCAGTACTTC